The clone carrying this T cell receptor beta chain was observed a few times. Its antigen is not identified. The sample is drawn from a study of blood T cells in healthy people across ages. Study-level findings and limits: Measured against age, TCR beta diversity per million T cells decreased in a roughly linear manner.

Aged about 6 to 100, donors were systemically healthy Caucasians from Russia. No fewer than 7 million PBMCs went into each sample. The authors ran a second PCR of roughly 6 to 12 cycles using a sample-barcoded 5' primer and a J-beta primer mix. TCRdb re-analysed the 5' RACE reads in MiXCR, keeping a single row per CDR3 protein. Here the sample spans fewer than 2,000,000 distinct CDR3 sequences, roughly two fifths being singletons. Germline V gives CDR1 MDHEN, CDR2 SYDVKM. CDR3 size: 14 residues. After removal of 6 bases from V and 5 bases from J, the junction contained 5 bases not matched to a gene. Sequenced material: blood. The receptor comes from a human donor in good health. The rearrangement joins TRBV28 to TRBJ2-3, with 10 bases aligning to TRBD2. The CDR3 loop is CASSRAGGVDTQYF. In DNA, the CDR3 is TGTGCCAGCAGCCGAGCGGGGGGGGTAGATACGCAGTATTTT.